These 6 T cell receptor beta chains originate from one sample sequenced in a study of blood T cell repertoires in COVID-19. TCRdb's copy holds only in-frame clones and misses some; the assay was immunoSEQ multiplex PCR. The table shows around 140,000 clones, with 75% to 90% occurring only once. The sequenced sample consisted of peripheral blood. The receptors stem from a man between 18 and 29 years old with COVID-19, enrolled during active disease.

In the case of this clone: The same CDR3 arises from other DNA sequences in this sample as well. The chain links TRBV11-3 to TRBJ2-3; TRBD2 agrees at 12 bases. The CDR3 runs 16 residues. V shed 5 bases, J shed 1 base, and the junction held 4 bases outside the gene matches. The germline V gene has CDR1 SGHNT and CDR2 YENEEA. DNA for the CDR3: TGTGCCAGCAGCCGCGGGACTAGCGGGCGCACAGATACGCAGTATTTT. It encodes CASSRGTSGRTDTQYF. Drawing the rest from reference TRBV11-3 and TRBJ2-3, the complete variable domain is EAGVVQSPRYKIIEKKQPVAFWCNPISGHNTLYWYLQNLGQGPELLIRYENEEAVDDSQLPKDRFSAERLKGVDSTLKIQPAELGDSAVYLCASSRGTSGRTDTQYFGPGTRLTVL.

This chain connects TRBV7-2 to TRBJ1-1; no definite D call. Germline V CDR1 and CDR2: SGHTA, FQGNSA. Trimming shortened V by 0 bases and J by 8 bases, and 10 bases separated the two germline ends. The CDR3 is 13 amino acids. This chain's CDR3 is CASSLARRGEAFF. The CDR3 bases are TGTGCCAGCAGCTTAGCCAGGCGGGGAGAAGCTTTCTTT.

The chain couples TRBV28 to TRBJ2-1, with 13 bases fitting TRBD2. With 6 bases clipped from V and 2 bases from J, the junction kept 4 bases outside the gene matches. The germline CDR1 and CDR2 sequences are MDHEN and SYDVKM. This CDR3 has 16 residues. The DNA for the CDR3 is TGTGCCAGCAGCCGGACTAGCGGGAGCCCCTACAATGAGCAGTTCTTC. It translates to CASSRTSGSPYNEQFF. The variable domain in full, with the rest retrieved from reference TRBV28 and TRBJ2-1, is DVKVTQSSRYLVKRTGEKVFLECVQDMDHENMFWYRQDPGLGLRLIYFSYDVKMKEKGDIPEGYSVSREKKERFSLILESASTNQTSMYLCASSRTSGSPYNEQFFGPGTRLTVL.

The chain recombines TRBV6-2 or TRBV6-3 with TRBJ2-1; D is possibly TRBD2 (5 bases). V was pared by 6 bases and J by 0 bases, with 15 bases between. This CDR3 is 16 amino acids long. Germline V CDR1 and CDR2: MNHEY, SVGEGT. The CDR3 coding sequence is TGTGCCAGCAGCCCGGGTAGCGCAAGCTCCTACAATGAGCAGTTCTTC. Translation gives CASSPGSASSYNEQFF.

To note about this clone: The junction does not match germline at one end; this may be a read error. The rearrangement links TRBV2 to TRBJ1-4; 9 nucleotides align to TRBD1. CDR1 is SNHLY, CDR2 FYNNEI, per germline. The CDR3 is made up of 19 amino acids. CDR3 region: CASSEVRDRALATNEKLLF. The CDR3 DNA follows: TGTGCCAGCAGTGAAGTAAGGGACAGGGCACTTGCAACTAATGAAAAACTGCTTTTT.

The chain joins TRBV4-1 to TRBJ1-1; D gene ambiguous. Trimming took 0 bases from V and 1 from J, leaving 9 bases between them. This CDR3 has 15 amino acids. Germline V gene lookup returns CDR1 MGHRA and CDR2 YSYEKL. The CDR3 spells CASSQDLARNTEAFF. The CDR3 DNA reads TGCGCCAGCAGCCAAGATTTGGCCAGGAACACTGAAGCTTTCTTT.